This T cell receptor beta chain was documented in a study of regulatory T cells in long-lasting Graves disease. Overall study context: More than 5 years of antithyroid drugs with positive TSH receptor antibodies defined persistent Graves' disease.

V lost 4 bases and J lost 0, with 4 bases in between. The V gene's germline CDR1 is MNHEY and CDR2 SMNVEV (reference sequence). This CDR3 comprises 13 residues. In its sample, this clonotype was seen a few times. No antigen is known for it. General study points: The analysis examined peripheral blood only and excluded thyroid tissue. Lower TCR diversity characterized persistent Graves' patients relative to newly diagnosed patients. Persistent cases favored TRBV28, TRBJ1-2 and TRBJ2-5.

The time point was: persistent/refractory GD, antithyroid drugs over 5 years with positive TRAb. PBMCs were the source of the RNA used for TCR sequencing. Arm-PCR of CDR3 regions and iRepertoire HTBI primers were used to build TCR beta libraries. MiXCR, run by TCRdb on the multiplex PCR reads, gives a single entry per CDR3 protein. The sample lists hundreds of thousands of distinct CDR3 sequences; 20% to 25% were seen once. The V gene is TRBV27, the J gene TRBJ2-1; D unclear. This TCR was recovered from a female donor with Graves disease. The source was peripheral blood mononuclear cells (PBMCs), collected when the disease was refractory, from a patient treated with antithyroid drugs. CDR3 DNA: TGTGCCAGCAGTTCCAGCTCCTACAATGAGCAGTTCTTC. Encoded protein: CASSSSSYNEQFF.